This passage covers 28 T cell receptor beta chains from one sample sequenced in a study of cytomegalovirus exposure and HLA in healthy donors. The PCR used 60 Vbeta and 13 Jbeta primers. Assay used: immunoSEQ multiplex PCR; TCRdb lists only in-frame clones, some missing. The sample consists of 95,000 or so clones, around 79% of them appearing once. The sample comprised PBMCs. The source is a woman aged 40 to 55 in good health and CMV-seronegative.

This rearrangement joins TRBV29-1 to TRBJ1-2; 11 positions match TRBD1. The germline CDR1 and CDR2 sequences are SQVTM and ANQGSEA. This CDR3 has 13 residues. J gave up 5 bases and V 5 bases, and 4 bases lay outside the gene matches. The CDR3 DNA follows: TGCAGCGTTTACCGGGACAGGGGGTATGGCTACACCTTC. Translating gives CSVYRDRGYGYTF. The entire variable domain, with the rest obtained from reference TRBV29-1 and TRBJ1-2, is as follows: SAVISQKPSRDICQRGTSLTIQCQVDSQVTMMFWYRQQPGQSLTLIATANQGSEATYESGFVIDKFPISRPNLTFSTLTVSNMSPEDSSIYLCSVYRDRGYGYTFGSGTRLTVV.

The V call is TRBV6-5, the J call TRBJ1-2; no reliable D call. CDR1 and CDR2 (germline): MNHEY, SVGAGI. V was pared by 0 bases and J by 4 bases, with 15 bases between. There are 16 residues in the CDR3. The CDR3 sequence is CASSYSSSFRGYGYTF. The CDR3 bases are TGTGCCAGCAGTTACTCGAGCAGTTTCCGGGGCTATGGCTACACCTTC.

Only one count was recorded for this clone. The V gene is TRBV11-1, the J gene TRBJ2-7, with TRBD1 as a possible D gene (6 bases). Trimming stripped 1 base from V and 1 base from J, with 8 bases between. Germline V lookup: CDR1 SGHAT, CDR2 FQDESV (reference sequence). This CDR3 has 14 residues. The CDR3 sequence is CASSLEDSSYEQYF. CDR3 bases: TGTGCCAGCAGCTTAGAGGACAGTTCCTACGAGCAGTACTTC.

This clone showed up just a few times. No conserved phenylalanine or tryptophan ends this CDR3, so it is likely a read error. The chain is built from TRBV7-2 and TRBJ1-5, with D maybe TRBD1 (5 bases). The CDR3 spans 15 residues. CDR1 is SGHTA, CDR2 FQGNSA, per germline. CDR3 sequence: CASILTTRGNQPQHV. CDR3 nucleotide sequence: TGTGCCAGCATCTTAACTACCAGGGGCAATCAGCCCCAGCATGTT.

The chain uses TRBV29-1 and TRBJ2-7; 7 nucleotides agree with TRBD1. The CDR3 length is 14 residues. The germline gives CDR1 SQVTM, CDR2 ANQGSEA. V gave up 6 bases and J gave up 6 bases; unmatched junction bases: 14. The DNA for the CDR3 is TGCAGCGTCAGACCGGGACAGAAGGGAGTCGAGCAGTACTTC. Residues: CSVRPGQKGVEQYF.

This clone was seen more than once but under ten times. This sequence joins TRBV7-6 and TRBJ2-4; 8 bases align to TRBD1. CDR3 length: 15 amino acids. Looked up from germline, CDR1 is SGHVS and CDR2 is FNYEAQ. After removal of 5 bases from V and 6 bases from J, the junction contained 9 bases not matched to a gene. The CDR3 is CASSPWSGQGNIQYF. The CDR3 region has the DNA TGTGCCAGCAGCCCCTGGTCCGGACAGGGAAACATTCAGTACTTC.

CDR3: CAINQGTVDSPLHF. The CDR3 DNA reads as TGTGCCATCAACCAGGGGACAGTAGACTCACCCCTCCACTTT. The chain carries TRBV10-3 and TRBJ1-6; 7 positions match TRBD1. This CDR3 comprises 14 residues. CDR1 ENHRY and CDR2 SYGVKD come from the germline V gene. J was trimmed by 10 bases and V by 7 bases; bases with no gene match: 10.

In its sample, this clone was seen once. The chain combines TRBV19 with TRBJ1-6; no definite D call. The germline V and J ends were trimmed by 7 bases and 7 bases, with 11 bases remaining between them. Germline CDR1 is LNHDA and CDR2 is SQIVND (reference sequence). The CDR3 length is 13 residues. The CDR3 region is CASTVAINSPLHF. CDR3 nucleotides: TGTGCCAGTACGGTAGCGATAAATTCACCCCTCCACTTT. Complete variable domain (other parts from reference TRBV19 and TRBJ1-6): DGGITQSPKYLFRKEGQNVTLSCEQNLNHDAMYWYRQDPGQGLRLIYYSQIVNDFQKGDIAEGYSVSREKKESFPLTVTSAQKNPTAFYLCASTVAINSPLHFGNGTRLTVT.

This clone was counted only a few times. V and J are TRBV6-5 and TRBJ2-7; tentatively, D is TRBD1 (6 bases). CDR1 is MNHEY and CDR2 is SVGAGI in the germline V gene. CDR3 size: 15 residues. V lost 3 bases and J lost 12, with 24 bases in between. The CDR3 coding sequence is TGTGCCAGCAGTTATCAGGGGAACGGTGCCCGAGAGTCGTACTTC. As protein: CASSYQGNGARESYF.

The chain uses TRBV5-1 and TRBJ1-3, with D possibly TRBD1 on 5 matching bases. V dropped 4 bases and J dropped 2 bases, with 13 bases sitting between them. The CDR3 sequence is 15 residues long. In germline, CDR1 is SGHRS, CDR2 YFSETQ. CDR3 residues: CASSETVTTGNTIYF. CDR3 DNA sequence: TGCGCCAGCAGCGAGACAGTCACAACTGGAAACACCATATATTTT. The entire variable domain, with the rest obtained from reference TRBV5-1 and TRBJ1-3, is as follows: KAGVTQTPRYLIKTRGQQVTLSCSPISGHRSVSWYQQTPGQGLQFLFEYFSETQRNKGNFPGRFSGRQFSNSRSEMNVSTLELGDSALYLCASSETVTTGNTIYFGEGSWLTVV.

CDR3 sequence reads: CASSPEQGARGYTF. The CDR3 DNA is TGTGCCAGCTCACCTGAACAGGGGGCACGTGGCTACACCTTC. The chain joins TRBV18 to TRBJ1-2; 9 bases are a match to TRBD1. This CDR3 is built from 14 residues. V lost 3 bases and J lost 7; bases outside the gene matches: 6. Germline values: CDR1 KGHSH, CDR2 LQKENI.

The CDR3 loop reads CASSSSGIEQFF. The CDR3 region has the DNA TGTGCCAGCAGCTCCTCCGGTATTGAGCAGTTCTTC. The chain recombines TRBV7-3 with TRBJ2-1; D uncertain. The germline V gene encodes CDR1 SGHTA and CDR2 FQGTGA. This CDR3 comprises 12 residues. V lost 4 bases and J 9 bases, leaving 10 bases between the germline ends.

CDR3 nucleotide sequence: TGTGCCATCAGGGGAGACAGGGAAGAGACCCAGTACTTC. Protein sequence: CAIRGDREETQYF. The genes are TRBV10-3 and TRBJ2-5; 7 bases align to TRBD1. Germline CDR1 reads ENHRY; CDR2 reads SYGVKD. The CDR3 loop spans 13 amino acids. V gave up 6 bases and J gave up 3 bases; unmatched junction bases: 4.

The chain links TRBV27 to TRBJ2-7; D not resolved. The V end was cut by 0 bases, the J end by 0 bases, with 9 bases between. The CDR3 runs to 15 residues. Germline CDR1 and CDR2: MNHEY and SMNVEV (reference sequence). CDR3 residues: CASSLSLLSSYEQYF. CDR3 sequence (DNA): TGTGCCAGCAGTTTATCCCTTCTAAGCTCCTACGAGCAGTACTTC.

This sequence joins TRBV7-2 and TRBJ2-7; the D gene is possibly TRBD2 (5 bases). Trimming cost V 3 bases and J 2 bases, with 17 bases left between them. CDR1 and CDR2 (germline): SGHTA, FQGNSA. The CDR3 totals 16 residues. CDR3 DNA: TGTGCCAGCAGCTTGGCCGGGATCCCCCTCCCCTACGAGCAGTACTTC. Its translation: CASSLAGIPLPYEQYF. The entire variable domain, with the rest obtained from reference TRBV7-2 and TRBJ2-7, is as follows: GAGVSQSPSNKVTEKGKDVELRCDPISGHTALYWYRQSLGQGLEFLIYFQGNSAPDKSGLPSDRFSAERTGGSVSTLTIQRTQQEDSAVYLCASSLAGIPLPYEQYFGPGTRLTVT.

The rearrangement uses TRBV18 and TRBJ2-7; 7 nucleotides line up with TRBD1. This CDR3 is built from 14 residues. In germline, CDR1 is KGHSH, CDR2 LQKENI. After removal of 2 bases from V and 4 bases from J, the junction contained 5 bases not matched to a gene. The CDR3 is CASSPSGQLYEQYF. In DNA form, the CDR3 reads TGTGCCAGCTCACCATCGGGACAGTTATACGAGCAGTACTTC.

This rearrangement joins TRBV7-3 to TRBJ1-3; D possibly corresponds to TRBD1 (6 bases). The CDR3 runs to 18 residues. Deletions cut 5 bases from V and 0 bases from J, with 20 bases between. The germline CDR1 and CDR2 sequences are SGHTA and FQGTGA. CDR3 sequence: CASSRAATGFHSGNTIYF. The CDR3, as DNA: TGTGCCAGCAGCCGGGCCGCGACAGGATTTCACTCTGGAAACACCATATATTTT.

V usage is TRBV7-6 and J usage is TRBJ1-4; D call uncertain. Deletions cut 5 bases from V and 8 bases from J, with 9 bases between. The germline V gene encodes CDR1 SGHVS and CDR2 FNYEAQ. CDR3 length: 12 amino acids. The CDR3 region is CASSHESEKLFF. As DNA, the CDR3 is TGTGCCAGCAGCCACGAGTCGGAAAAACTGTTTTTT.

This clone has a count of ten or more. The chain combines TRBV27 with TRBJ2-1; TRBD2 aligns across 7 bases. V lost 1 base and J lost 2; bases outside the gene matches: 8. The CDR3 contains 17 residues. The V gene's germline CDR1 is MNHEY and CDR2 SMNVEV (reference sequence). The CDR3 is CASSLFGEGRAYNEQFF. CDR3 DNA sequence: TGTGCCAGCAGTTTATTTGGGGAGGGGAGGGCCTACAATGAGCAGTTCTTC.

The V gene is TRBV18, the J gene TRBJ2-1; 9 bases fit TRBD1. This CDR3 is built from 17 residues. The germline V gene has CDR1 KGHSH and CDR2 LQKENI. V lost 3 bases, J lost 3 bases, and 9 bases stayed unmatched. The DNA for the CDR3 is TGTGCCAGCTCACCCCGTTTGGGGACAGGGAGCTACAATGAGCAGTTCTTC. It yields the protein CASSPRLGTGSYNEQFF.

The J gene is TRBJ1-4, the V gene TRBV18; 7 nucleotides match TRBD1. V lost 3 bases and J lost 12; bases outside the gene matches: 4. CDR1 and CDR2 from the germline V gene are KGHSH and LQKENI. This CDR3 has 12 amino acids. CDR3 residues: CASSPLGTELFF. The CDR3 coding sequence is TGTGCCAGCTCACCCCTCGGGACAGAACTGTTTTTT. Full variable domain (rest looked up from reference TRBV18 and TRBJ1-4): NAGVMQNPRHLVRRRGQEARLRCSPMKGHSHVYWYRQLPEEGLKFMVYLQKENIIDESGMPKERFSAEFPKEGPSILRIQQVVRGDSAAYFCASSPLGTELFFGSGTQLSVL.

V is TRBV6-5 and J is TRBJ2-6, with 7 bases fitting TRBD2. This CDR3 spans 16 amino acids. The V segment lost 0 bases and the J segment 2 bases; nucleotides outside the gene matches: 1. Germline lookup yields CDR1 MNHEY and CDR2 SVGAGI. The CDR3 loop reads CASSYSAGAGANVLTF. The CDR3 DNA reads TGTGCCAGCAGTTACTCTGCGGGGGCTGGGGCCAACGTCCTGACTTTC.

This chain connects TRBV4-3 to TRBJ1-2; 9 bases map to TRBD1. Germline CDR1 and CDR2: LGHNA and YSLEER. CDR3 length equals 17 residues. V dropped 4 bases and J dropped 6; count of bases not matched to a gene: 15. Here the CDR3 reads CASSRHPTGGEGNGYTF. Written as DNA, the CDR3 is TGCGCCAGCAGCCGGCATCCCACAGGGGGCGAAGGTAATGGCTACACCTTC.

V is TRBV5-1 and J is TRBJ2-5, with no clear D. Trimming took 4 bases from V and 3 from J, leaving 22 bases between them. The CDR3 has 17 amino acids. Germline CDR1 SGHRS, CDR2 YFSETQ. The CDR3 protein is CASSLKALGPTEETQYF. The CDR3 DNA reads TGCGCCAGCAGCCTCAAGGCACTGGGCCCCACAGAAGAGACCCAGTACTTC.

This clone was counted once. The gene calls are TRBV7-2 and TRBJ2-3; 10 bases fit TRBD2. The CDR3 sequence is 15 residues long. V dropped 4 bases and J dropped 6; count of bases not matched to a gene: 7. Germline V gene sequence: CDR1 SGHTA, CDR2 FQGNSA. The CDR3 region has the DNA TGTGCCAGCAGCTCCGCTAGCGGGGGTGCGGATACGCAGTATTTT. Its protein is CASSSASGGADTQYF.

With respect to this clone: A far larger clone is one nucleotide away, so this likely arose from a read error. The V gene is TRBV6-5, the J gene TRBJ1-4; D uncertain. CDR1 and CDR2 from the germline V gene are MNHEY and SVGAGI. This CDR3 is 14 amino acids long. Written as DNA, the CDR3 is TGTGCCAGCAGCCGGACTTTTATTTATGAAAATCTGTTTTTT. As protein: CASSRTFIYENLFF.

The chain carries TRBV5-6 and TRBJ2-6; D is possibly TRBD1 (5 bases). The CDR3 is made up of 18 amino acids. In germline, CDR1 is SGHDT, CDR2 YYEEEE. Trimming removed 10 bases at V and 1 base at J, with 24 bases between. CDR3 DNA: TGTGCCGGAGCCCATTCGGCAGGGCTAATGTCTGGGGCCAACGTCCTGACTTTC. Protein sequence: CAGAHSAGLMSGANVLTF.

Note on this clone: Relative to the germline gene, one junction end is altered; a read error may explain this. This chain links TRBV7-2 with TRBJ1-2; no reliable D call. The V gene's germline CDR1 is SGHTA and CDR2 FQGNSA. The CDR3 is 13 residues long. The CDR3 reads CASSLAGNYGSTF. Written as DNA, the CDR3 is TGTGCCAGCAGCTTGGCCGGGAACTATGGCTCCACCTTC.